These 18 T cell receptor beta chains share one sample of origin, sequenced in a study of sequential checkpoint blockade in melanoma. TCRdb's copy holds only in-frame clones and misses some; the assay was immunoSEQ multiplex PCR. This sample has over 10,000 clones, with about 79% found just once. Regarding treatment: randomized to nivolumab then ipilimumab (arm A) or the reverse (arm B). The source material was CD8+ T cells sorted from blood (inferred from file names), sampled from a patient given nivolumab and ipilimumab in sequence. The receptor source for this set is a human donor with melanoma.

This sequence joins TRBV7-2 and TRBJ2-7; a possible D gene is TRBD1 (6 bases). This CDR3 comprises 13 residues. V gave up 5 bases and J gave up 6 bases, with 14 bases separating them. CDR1 and CDR2 from the germline V gene are SGHTA and FQGNSA. The CDR3 loop is CASSPGTPREQYF. CDR3 DNA sequence: TGTGCCAGCAGCCCTGGGACACCCCGCGAGCAGTACTTC. The full variable domain, rest sourced from reference TRBV7-2 and TRBJ2-7, is GAGVSQSPSNKVTEKGKDVELRCDPISGHTALYWYRQSLGQGLEFLIYFQGNSAPDKSGLPSDRFSAERTGGSVSTLTIQRTQQEDSAVYLCASSPGTPREQYFGPGTRLTVT.

The CDR3 DNA follows: TGTGCCAGTAGGCGGGGGCAGACCCGAAACTATGGCTACACCTTC. Amino acids: CASRRGQTRNYGYTF. The J gene is TRBJ1-2, the V gene TRBV19; TRBD1 is a possible D gene (6 bases). CDR1 and CDR2 from the germline V gene are LNHDA and SQIVND (reference sequence). V was trimmed by 6 bases and J by 2 bases, leaving 16 bases between them. CDR3 size: 15 residues.

The chain recombines TRBV15 with TRBJ2-7; unclear D gene. Germline loops: CDR1 LNHNV, CDR2 YYDKDF (reference sequence). The germline V and J ends were trimmed by 3 bases and 0 bases, with 9 bases remaining between them. The CDR3 loop spans 14 amino acids. CDR3 in amino acids: CATSSRHNSYEQYF. CDR3 bases: TGTGCCACCAGCAGCCGACACAACTCCTACGAGCAGTACTTC.

This chain uses TRBV6-1 with TRBJ1-4; weak D call: TRBD1 (5 bases). The ends were cut back, 4 bases at V and 7 bases at J, with 16 bases in the middle. Germline V gene sequence: CDR1 MNHNS, CDR2 SASEGT. The CDR3 contains 15 residues. The CDR3 nucleotides read TGTGCCAGCAGTGTACTCAGGGTCATTACTGAAAAACTGTTTTTT. Amino acids: CASSVLRVITEKLFF.

J is TRBJ2-1 and V is TRBV7-9; D might be TRBD1 (6 bases). CDR1 and CDR2 (germline): SEHNR, FQNEAQ (reference sequence). Trimming removed 4 bases at V and 6 bases at J, with 10 bases between. This CDR3 spans 13 amino acids. Here the CDR3 reads CASSWVGGNEQFF. The DNA of the CDR3 is TGTGCCAGCAGCTGGGTAGGGGGCAATGAGCAGTTCTTC.

This clone was picked up a small number of times. J is TRBJ1-5 and V is TRBV5-8; D gene unclear. This CDR3 is built from 14 residues. Germline assignment: CDR1 SGHTS and CDR2 YDEGEE. Trimming cost V 0 bases and J 7 bases, with 11 bases left between them. CDR3 residues: CASSLESVRQPQHF. In DNA, the CDR3 is TGTGCCAGCAGCTTGGAGTCAGTTCGCCAGCCCCAGCATTTT.

In its sample, this clone was seen a few times. Relative to the germline gene, one junction end is altered; a read error may explain this. This sequence joins TRBV6-5 and TRBJ2-5, with 7 bases identical to TRBD1. Germline CDR1 is MNHEY and CDR2 is SVGAGI. The CDR3 consists of 13 residues. CDR3 bases: TGTGCCAGCAGTTACGGGTTAGGGGGCCCGCCTAACTTC. This gives the protein CASSYGLGGPPNF.

The chain employs TRBV4-2 and TRBJ2-5; D uncertain. The DNA end is a closer match to TRBJ2-7, so the J assignment may be wrong. The CDR3 extends over 15 amino acids. Germline-derived CDR1 and CDR2 are LGHNA and YNFKEQ. In DNA form, the CDR3 reads TGTGCCAGCAGCCAAGGGCAGGCAAACTCCTACGAGCAGTACTTC. Translated: CASSQGQANSYEQYF.

This clone appeared once. CDR3 DNA: TGTGCCAGCAGCTTGGGGGACAGGGGGCGTCGGAACATTCAGTACTTC. It codes for CASSLGDRGRRNIQYF. The chain recombines TRBV5-4 with TRBJ2-4; 12 positions match TRBD1. The CDR3 sequence is 16 residues long. V dropped 0 bases and J dropped 7; count of bases not matched to a gene: 5. Germline assignment: CDR1 SGHNT and CDR2 YYREEE (reference sequence). The full variable domain, in which reference TRBV5-4 and TRBJ2-4 provide the parts outside the CDR3, is ETGVTQSPTHLIKTRGQQVTLRCSSQSGHNTVSWYQQALGQGPQFIFQYYREEENGRGNFPPRFSGLQFPNYSSELNVNALELDDSALYLCASSLGDRGRRNIQYFGAGTRLSVL.

The chain carries TRBV10-3 and TRBJ2-5; 11 positions agree with TRBD1. The junction had 4 bases not matched to a gene; V was cut back by 5 bases and J by 5 bases. The germline gives CDR1 ENHRY, CDR2 SYGVKD. This CDR3 has 14 amino acids. CDR3 protein: CAISSGQGEETQYF. CDR3 DNA sequence: TGTGCCATCAGTTCGGGACAGGGGGAGGAGACCCAGTACTTC.

In this sample, this clone turned up once. This chain uses TRBV6-1 with TRBJ2-5; 8 nucleotides agree with TRBD1. The closer fit of TRBJ2-7 to the DNA end suggests the J call may be wrong. This CDR3 is built from 16 residues. CDR1 and CDR2 (germline): MNHNS, SASEGT. The CDR3 region has the DNA TGTGCCAGCAGTGAACTTGGAGGGACAGGTTCGTACGAGCAGTACTTC. As protein: CASSELGGTGSYEQYF.

This rearrangement joins TRBV28 to TRBJ1-1; 9 nucleotides agree with TRBD1. The ends lost 5 bases at V and 9 bases at J; junction bases unmatched: 4. CDR1 is MDHEN and CDR2 is SYDVKM in the germline V gene. The CDR3 is made up of 12 amino acids. Here the CDR3 DNA reads TGTGCCAGCAGTAAAGACAGGGGGAAAGCTTTCTTT. Translated, it gives CASSKDRGKAFF.

This chain uses TRBV30 with TRBJ2-2; 11 nucleotides match TRBD1. Germline loops: CDR1 GTSNPN, CDR2 SVGIG (reference sequence). Unmatched junction bases numbered 4, after V lost 4 bases and J lost 3 bases. This CDR3 has 15 amino acids. CDR3 sequence reads: CAWNPGQGDTGELFF. The DNA for the CDR3 is TGTGCCTGGAACCCGGGACAGGGGGACACCGGGGAGCTGTTTTTT.

J is TRBJ1-1 and V is TRBV7-2; TRBD1 is a possible D gene (5 bases). Trimming pared 4 bases from V and 7 bases from J, leaving 16 bases between. Germline V CDR1 and CDR2: SGHTA, FQGNSA. CDR3 length: 14 residues. CDR3 nucleotide sequence: TGTGCCAGCAGCTCACTTCAGGGAAGTGGTGAAGCTTTCTTT. Translated, it gives CASSSLQGSGEAFF.

The V gene is TRBV4-1, the J gene TRBJ2-3; the D is unclear. With 4 bases removed from V and 5 bases from J, the gap between germline ends came to 16 bases. The CDR3 runs to 15 residues. From germline, CDR1 is MGHRA and CDR2 YSYEKL. The CDR3 sequence is CASSPGGEVRDTQYF. The CDR3 nucleotides read TGCGCCAGCAGCCCAGGTGGTGAAGTGAGAGATACGCAGTATTTT.

This chain joins TRBV4-3 and TRBJ2-7, with a weak D call TRBD2 (6 bases). Germline V lookup: CDR1 LGHNA, CDR2 YSLEER. This CDR3 has 15 amino acids. V gave up 1 base and J gave up 0 bases, with 10 bases separating them. The CDR3 nucleotides read TGCGCCAGCAGCCAAGGAAGACTAGGCTCCTACGAGCAGTACTTC. Residues: CASSQGRLGSYEQYF.

Remarks on this clone: This CDR3 is also generated by other DNA sequences in the sample. V and J are TRBV4-3 and TRBJ2-7; 7 bases map to TRBD1. The CDR3 runs 14 residues. The germline V gene encodes CDR1 LGHNA and CDR2 YSLEER. V was clipped by 3 bases and J by 2 bases; unmatched bases: 4. CDR3 bases: TGCGCCAGCAGCCAGGGGCAGGGGGCCTACGAGCAGTACTTC. Translated: CASSQGQGAYEQYF.

This clone was recorded once. This chain uses TRBV13 with TRBJ2-5; no reliable D call. The germline V gene encodes CDR1 PRHDT and CDR2 FYEKMQ (reference sequence). This CDR3 is built from 12 residues. Trimming pared 0 bases from V and 5 bases from J, leaving 4 bases between. The CDR3 sequence is CASSLGRETQYF. CDR3 nucleotide sequence: TGTGCCAGCAGCTTAGGGCGGGAGACCCAGTACTTC.